This T cell receptor beta chain was captured by sequencing in a study of identical twins. One entry per CDR3 protein results from TCRdb running MiXCR on the 5' RACE reads. In the table there are some 320,000 distinct CDR3 sequences, around an eighth of which are singletons. V gave up 3 bases and J gave up 5 bases; unmatched junction bases: 10. The CDR3 extends over 16 amino acids. CDR1 MNHEY and CDR2 SMNVEV come from the germline V gene (reference sequence). This sample also appeared in a second study, on yellow fever vaccine responses in identical twins. This second report adds: Reportedly, twins' vaccine T cell responses looked partly convergent and partly personalized.

This sequence joins TRBV27 and TRBJ2-3; TRBD2 aligns across 8 bases. The sequence was obtained from a woman aged 18 to 35 in good health. Sequenced input: CD8+ T cells sorted from blood. The chain's CDR3 is CASSLYRGGGGDTQYF. CDR3 DNA: TGTGCCAGCAGTTTGTACCGGGGGGGCGGCGGAGATACGCAGTATTTT.